This T cell receptor (beta chain) was documented in a study of T cells after yellow fever vaccination. MiXCR was run by TCRdb on the 5' RACE reads, yielding one entry per CDR3 protein. The sample lists a few hundred thousand distinct CDR3 sequences, 4% to 5.5% occurring once. This clonotype was observed many times. Its antigen is currently unknown. Study-wide results and limits: Subsequent to the booster, the majority of primary-vaccination clones reappeared (around 97% CD4, 88% CD8). Of the clonotypes, a small share occurred in both CD4 and CD8 compartments.

Sequenced here: PBMCs, sampled 15 days after the yellow fever booster vaccination. The TCR was taken from a man younger than 35 who received the YFV17D yellow fever vaccine.

This CDR3 reads CSAPGLAPTDTQYF. The CDR3 nucleotides read TGCAGTGCCCCCGGACTAGCCCCGACAGATACGCAGTATTTT. This chain connects TRBV20-1 to TRBJ2-3; the match to TRBD2 covers 8 bases. CDR1 DFQATT and CDR2 SNEGSKA come from the germline V gene (reference sequence). This CDR3 is 14 amino acids long. Trimming removed 6 bases from V and 3 bases from J; junction bases left unmatched: 8.